Presented here are 19 T cell receptor beta chains from one specimen sequenced in a study of CD8 T cells in ankylosing spondylitis. TCRdb itself ran the 5' RACE reads through MiXCR, one entry per CDR3 protein. The sample consists of a few hundred thousand distinct CDR3 sequences, approximately 10% of them appearing once. Sequenced input: blood, either unsorted or a sorted T cell fraction (not recorded which). Receptors originate from a female donor with ankylosing spondylitis or in good health (not recorded which).

In regard to this clonotype: Here the CDR3 omits its conserved ending phenylalanine or tryptophan, so a read error is the likely source. The V and J genes are TRBV9 and TRBJ2-3, with 8 bases fitting TRBD2. The V gene's germline CDR1 is SGDLS and CDR2 YYNGEE. The J segment lost 0 bases and the V segment lost 3 bases, leaving 0 bases of the junction unmatched. This CDR3 spans 14 amino acids. The CDR3 reads CASSASGSTDTQYL. CDR3 DNA sequence: TGTGCCAGCAGCGCTAGCGGGAGCACAGATACGCAGTATTTA.

The chain combines TRBV4-2 with TRBJ2-2; tentatively, D is TRBD2 (6 bases). This CDR3 region has 15 residues. V lost 0 bases, J lost 2 bases, and 7 bases lay in between. Germline V lookup: CDR1 LGHNA, CDR2 YNFKEQ. CDR3 bases: TGTGCCAGCAGCCAAGAGGAGGGAAACACCGGGGAGCTGTTTTTT. It yields the protein CASSQEEGNTGELFF.

This clonotype was recorded at least ten times. The rearrangement links TRBV5-8 to TRBJ2-3, with D possibly being TRBD1 or TRBD2 (5 bases each). Germline V gives CDR1 SGHTS, CDR2 YDEGEE. This CDR3 comprises 12 residues. The V end was cut by 2 bases, the J end by 10 bases, with 11 bases between. CDR3 in amino acids: CASSFSGTPQYF. DNA of the CDR3: TGTGCCAGCAGCTTTTCCGGGACGCCGCAGTATTTT.

This clonotype was detected ten times or more. The chain employs TRBV7-6 and TRBJ2-5, with a tentative D call TRBD1 (5 bases). The CDR3 has 14 residues. Trimming left V 1 base short and J 4 bases short, with 10 bases between. The V gene's germline CDR1 is SGHVS and CDR2 FNYEAQ. CDR3 protein: CASSLDWGVETQYF. The CDR3 region has the DNA TGTGCCAGCAGCTTAGATTGGGGCGTAGAGACCCAGTACTTC.

The genes are TRBV5-1 and TRBJ1-1; D is unresolved. Germline V CDR1 and CDR2: SGHRS, YFSETQ. Trimming removed 3 bases at V and 3 bases at J, with 9 bases between. The CDR3 totals 13 residues. As DNA, the CDR3 is TGCGCCAGCAGCTCTGACTGGGACACTGAAGCTTTCTTT. The encoded protein is CASSSDWDTEAFF.

This clonotype has only a few counts. V usage is TRBV7-9 and J usage is TRBJ1-4; no firm D call. V was cut by 4 bases and J by 0 bases, with 9 bases left in between. The CDR3 runs 15 residues. The V gene's germline CDR1 is SEHNR and CDR2 FQNEAQ (reference sequence). CDR3 residues: CASSSLDPTNEKLFF. CDR3 coding DNA: TGTGCCAGCAGCTCACTAGACCCAACTAATGAAAAACTGTTTTTT.

This clonotype was picked up many times. The chain links TRBV5-1 to TRBJ2-3; 7 nucleotides match TRBD1. This CDR3 spans 15 amino acids. Germline CDR1 SGHRS, CDR2 YFSETQ. V lost 1 base and J lost 3; bases outside the gene matches: 5. The CDR3 region has the DNA TGCGCCAGCAGCTTGCACCCGACAGGGACAGATACGCAGTATTTT. Translating it yields CASSLHPTGTDTQYF.

There are a few counts of this clonotype. The chain employs TRBV5-1 and TRBJ2-1; TRBD2 matches at 12 bases. The CDR3 has 20 residues. CDR1 is SGHRS and CDR2 is YFSETQ in the germline V gene. J was trimmed by 4 bases and V by 0 bases; bases with no gene match: 14. The DNA for the CDR3 is TGCGCCAGCAGCTTGGGGGACAGGGCCGGGACTAGCGGGTTTTACAATGAGCAGTTCTTC. As protein: CASSLGDRAGTSGFYNEQFF.

For this clonotype: It may be a read error: a sequence one base away is much more abundant. This chain links TRBV15 with TRBJ2-1; D unresolved. The germline CDR1 and CDR2 sequences are LNHNV and YYDKDF (reference sequence). The CDR3 loop spans 15 amino acids. Trimming pared 0 bases from V and 7 bases from J, leaving 13 bases between. This CDR3 reads CATSRDRHGSNEQFF. The CDR3 nucleotides are TGTGCCACCAGCAGAGATAGGCATGGATCGAATGAGCAGTTCTTC.

This clonotype was counted between two and nine times. The V gene is TRBV28, the J gene TRBJ2-5, with D tentatively TRBD1 or TRBD2 (5 bases each). There are 15 residues in the CDR3. Germline CDR1 and CDR2: MDHEN and SYDVKM. Trimming removed 9 bases from V and 4 bases from J, with 21 bases in between. CDR3 bases: TGTGCCAGTGGGGGTTCCGGGCCCCCTCGAGAGACCCAGTACTTC. It encodes CASGGSGPPRETQYF.

This clonotype has a count of ten or more. CDR3 region: CASSPQGVSGNTIYF. The CDR3 DNA follows: TGCGCCAGCAGCCCACAGGGGGTCAGTGGAAACACCATATATTTT. The J gene is TRBJ1-3, the V gene TRBV5-1, with 8 bases identical to TRBD1. Germline V gene lookup returns CDR1 SGHRS and CDR2 YFSETQ. CDR3 length: 15 amino acids. The ends lost 4 bases at V and 3 bases at J; junction bases unmatched: 6.

This clonotype was found many times. The rearrangement joins TRBV21-1 to TRBJ1-5; the table calls TRBD1, which could not be checked here. TRBV21-1 is a pseudogene locus. The CDR3 is made up of 13 amino acids. The CDR3 DNA sequence: TGTGCCAGCAGAGGGACAGACAATCAGCCCCAGCATTTT. Its translation is CASRGTDNQPQHF.

The V and J genes are TRBV9 and TRBJ2-7; D perhaps matches TRBD2 (6 bases). The germline gives CDR1 SGDLS, CDR2 YYNGEE. The CDR3 extends over 16 amino acids. V was trimmed by 0 bases and J by 3 bases, leaving 16 bases between them. CDR3 sequence reads: CASSVAAASAIYEQYF. CDR3 nucleotides: TGTGCCAGCAGCGTAGCGGCGGCTAGCGCAATCTACGAGCAGTACTTC.

This clonotype was picked up many times. The gene calls are TRBV27 and TRBJ2-7; a possible D gene is TRBD2 (6 bases). The length of the CDR3 is 12 residues. Germline V gene data show CDR1 as MNHEY and CDR2 as SMNVEV (reference sequence). V lost 2 bases to trimming and J lost 7 bases, with 9 bases between them. The CDR3 reads CASSLNGGEQYF. CDR3 coding DNA: TGTGCCAGCAGTTTAAATGGGGGGGAGCAGTACTTC.

Concerning this clonotype: This may come from a read error, since a much larger clone is one base off. The chain links TRBV10-2 to TRBJ2-7; 7 positions match TRBD1. Germline V gene sequence: CDR1 WSHSY, CDR2 SAAADI. The CDR3 sequence is 14 residues long. J was trimmed by 4 bases and V by 3 bases; bases with no gene match: 6. CDR3 residues: CASSDRDRIYEQYF. The DNA of the CDR3 is TGCGCCAGCAGTGATAGGGACAGAATATACGAGCAGTACTTC.

By share, this clonotype counts as hyperexpanded (1% or more). V and J are TRBV20-1 and TRBJ2-5; TRBD1 or TRBD2 may be the D gene (6 bases each). Between the trimmed V and J ends, which lost 2 bases and 3 bases, there was a span of 13 bases. CDR1 DFQATT and CDR2 SNEGSKA come from the germline V gene (reference sequence). The CDR3 extends over 14 amino acids. The CDR3 protein is CSARRAGHEETQYF. The CDR3, as DNA: TGCAGTGCTAGACGCGCGGGACACGAAGAGACCCAGTACTTC.

The rearrangement links TRBV5-6 to TRBJ1-1; D uncertain. The germline V gene encodes CDR1 SGHDT and CDR2 YYEEEE. The germline V and J ends were trimmed by 1 base and 1 base, with 8 bases remaining between them. The CDR3 totals 14 residues. CDR3 in DNA: TGTGCCAGCAGCTTGTTTCCGCCGAACACTGAAGCTTTCTTT. It codes for CASSLFPPNTEAFF. Variable domain in full (rest from reference TRBV5-6 and TRBJ1-1): DAGVTQSPTHLIKTRGQQVTLRCSPKSGHDTVSWYQQALGQGPQFIFQYYEEEERQRGNFPDRFSGHQFPNYSSELNVNALLLGDSALYLCASSLFPPNTEAFFGQGTRLTVV.

The V call is TRBV5-4, the J call TRBJ2-3; TRBD2 aligns across 10 bases. This CDR3 comprises 14 residues. Per germline, CDR1 SGHNT and CDR2 YYREEE (reference sequence). V shed 9 bases, J shed 3 bases, and the junction held 7 bases outside the gene matches. The CDR3 here is CATRRTSGTDTQYF. DNA of the CDR3: TGTGCCACCAGGCGGACTAGCGGAACAGATACGCAGTATTTT.

This clonotype was seen many times. The chain couples TRBV7-9 to TRBJ2-1, with 7 positions matching TRBD1. Trimming removed 7 bases from V and 5 bases from J; junction bases left unmatched: 8. Looked up from germline, CDR1 is SEHNR and CDR2 is FQNEAQ (reference sequence). The CDR3 runs 14 residues. This CDR3 reads CASNPGGRNNEQFF. The CDR3 DNA is TGTGCCAGCAACCCAGGGGGAAGGAACAATGAGCAGTTCTTC.